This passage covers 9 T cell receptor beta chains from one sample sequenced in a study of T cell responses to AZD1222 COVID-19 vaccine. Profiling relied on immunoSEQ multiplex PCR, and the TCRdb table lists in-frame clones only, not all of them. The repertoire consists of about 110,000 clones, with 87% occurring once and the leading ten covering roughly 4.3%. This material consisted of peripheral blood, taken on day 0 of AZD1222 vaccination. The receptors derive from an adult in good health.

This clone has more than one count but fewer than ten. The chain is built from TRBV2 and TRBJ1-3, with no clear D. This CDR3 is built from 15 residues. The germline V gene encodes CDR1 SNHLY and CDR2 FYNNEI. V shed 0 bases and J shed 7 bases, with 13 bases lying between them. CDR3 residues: CASSEAPALGNTIYF. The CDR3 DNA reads TGTGCCAGCAGTGAAGCTCCCGCCCTGGGGAACACCATATATTTT.

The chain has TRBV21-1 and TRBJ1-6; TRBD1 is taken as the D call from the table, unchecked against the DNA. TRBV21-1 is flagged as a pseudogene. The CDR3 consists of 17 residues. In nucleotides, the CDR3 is TGTGCCAGCAGCCCACGGGACAGGGTTACACGTAATTCACCCCTCCACTTT. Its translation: CASSPRDRVTRNSPLHF.

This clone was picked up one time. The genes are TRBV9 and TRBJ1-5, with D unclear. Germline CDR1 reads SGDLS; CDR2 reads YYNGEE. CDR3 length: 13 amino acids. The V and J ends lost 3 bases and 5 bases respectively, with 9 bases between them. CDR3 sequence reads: CASSDGLDQPQHF. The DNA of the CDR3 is TGTGCCAGCAGCGATGGGTTGGATCAGCCCCAGCATTTT.

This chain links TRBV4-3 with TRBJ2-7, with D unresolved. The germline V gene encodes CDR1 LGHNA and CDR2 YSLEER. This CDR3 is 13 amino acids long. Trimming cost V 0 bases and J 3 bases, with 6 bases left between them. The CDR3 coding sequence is TGCGCCAGCAGCCAAGATCCCTACTACGAGCAGTACTTC. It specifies CASSQDPYYEQYF.

DNA for the CDR3: TGTGCCAGCAGTTACTCCAGGACAGGCAACTATCAGCCCCAGCATTTT. Encoded protein: CASSYSRTGNYQPQHF. The chain links TRBV5-6 to TRBJ1-5; TRBD1 matches at 7 bases. This CDR3 region has 16 residues. From germline, CDR1 is SGHDT and CDR2 YYEEEE. V lost 5 bases, J lost 5 bases, and 13 bases stayed unmatched.

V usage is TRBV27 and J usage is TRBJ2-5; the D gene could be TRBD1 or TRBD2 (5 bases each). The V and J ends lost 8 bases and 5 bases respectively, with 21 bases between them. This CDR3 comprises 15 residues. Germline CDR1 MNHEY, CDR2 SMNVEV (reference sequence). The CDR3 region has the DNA TGTGCCAGCTCTCCTGGGGGATCTGGAATGGAGACCCAGTACTTC. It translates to CASSPGGSGMETQYF.

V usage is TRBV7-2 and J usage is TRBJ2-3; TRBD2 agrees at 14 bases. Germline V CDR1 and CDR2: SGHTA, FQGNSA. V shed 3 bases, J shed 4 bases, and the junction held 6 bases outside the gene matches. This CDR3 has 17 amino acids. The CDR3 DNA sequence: TGTGCCAGCAGCTTTTCCGGACTAGCGGGAGGTGCAGATACGCAGTATTTT. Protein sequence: CASSFSGLAGGADTQYF.

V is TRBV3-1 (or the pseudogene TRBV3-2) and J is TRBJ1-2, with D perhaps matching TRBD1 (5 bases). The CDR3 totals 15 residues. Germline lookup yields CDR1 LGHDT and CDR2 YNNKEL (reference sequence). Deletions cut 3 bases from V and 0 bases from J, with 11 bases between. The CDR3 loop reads CASSQTARPNYGYTF. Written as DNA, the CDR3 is TGTGCCAGCAGCCAGACAGCCCGGCCTAACTATGGCTACACCTTC.

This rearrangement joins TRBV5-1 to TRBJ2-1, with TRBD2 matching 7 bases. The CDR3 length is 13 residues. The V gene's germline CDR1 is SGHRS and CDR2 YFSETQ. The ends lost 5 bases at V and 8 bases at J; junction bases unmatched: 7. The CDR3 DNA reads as TGCGCCAGCAGTGAGGGAGGGGTCCATGAGCAGTTCTTC. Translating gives CASSEGGVHEQFF.